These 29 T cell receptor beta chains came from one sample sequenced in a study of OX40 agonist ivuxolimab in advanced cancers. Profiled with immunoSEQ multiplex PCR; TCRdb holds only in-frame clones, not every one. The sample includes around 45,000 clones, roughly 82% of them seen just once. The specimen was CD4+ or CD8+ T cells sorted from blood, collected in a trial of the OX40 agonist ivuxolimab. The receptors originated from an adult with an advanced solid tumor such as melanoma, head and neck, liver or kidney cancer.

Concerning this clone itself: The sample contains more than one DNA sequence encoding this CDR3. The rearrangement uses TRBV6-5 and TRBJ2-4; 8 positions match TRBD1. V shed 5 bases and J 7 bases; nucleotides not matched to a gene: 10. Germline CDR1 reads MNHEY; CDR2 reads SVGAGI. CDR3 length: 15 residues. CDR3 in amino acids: CASSRTGISGNIQYF. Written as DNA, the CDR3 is TGTGCCAGCAGTCGGACAGGGATATCCGGGAACATTCAGTACTTC.

The DNA for the CDR3 is TGTGCCAGCAGCTTCTTGGGTTTTGGCCAGCCCCAGCATTTT. The encoded protein is CASSFLGFGQPQHF. This chain joins TRBV7-6 and TRBJ1-5; D remains ambiguous. Germline-derived CDR1 and CDR2 are SGHVS and FNYEAQ. Between the trimmed V and J ends, which lost 3 bases and 7 bases, there was a span of 13 bases. CDR3 size: 14 residues. The variable domain in full, with the rest retrieved from reference TRBV7-6 and TRBJ1-5, is GAGVSQSPRYKVTKRGQDVALRCDPISGHVSLYWYRQALGQGPEFLTYFNYEAQQDKSGLPNDRFSAERPEGSISTLTIQRTEQRDSAMYRCASSFLGFGQPQHFGDGTRLSIL.

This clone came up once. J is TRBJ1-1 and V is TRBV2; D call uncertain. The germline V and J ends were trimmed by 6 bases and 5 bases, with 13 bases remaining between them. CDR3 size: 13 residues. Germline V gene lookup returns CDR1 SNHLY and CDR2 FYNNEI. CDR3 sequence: CASSEGIGTEAFF. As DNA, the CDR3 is TGTGCCAGCAGCGAGGGTATCGGAACTGAAGCTTTCTTT.

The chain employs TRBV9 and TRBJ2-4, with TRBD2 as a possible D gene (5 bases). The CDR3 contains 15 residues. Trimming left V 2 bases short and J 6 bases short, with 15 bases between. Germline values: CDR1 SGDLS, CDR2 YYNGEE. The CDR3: CASSVGDQSLNIQYF. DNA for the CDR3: TGTGCCAGCAGCGTCGGGGATCAGTCTTTAAACATTCAGTACTTC.

CDR3 in amino acids: CASSLNAGGSYNEQFF. CDR3 coding DNA: TGTGCCAGCAGCCTGAACGCGGGGGGGTCCTACAATGAGCAGTTCTTC. V usage is TRBV7-7 and J usage is TRBJ2-1; TRBD2 matches 9 bases. V was clipped by 5 bases and J by 1 base; unmatched bases: 6. The CDR3 totals 16 residues. Germline CDR1 reads SSHAT; CDR2 reads FNYEAQ (reference sequence).

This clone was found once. The CDR3 DNA reads TGTGCCAGCAGTTATGTGGGGGGCGGCACTGAAGCTTTCTTT. Translation gives CASSYVGGGTEAFF. V usage is TRBV6-5 and J usage is TRBJ1-1; D perhaps matches TRBD1 (6 bases). The CDR3 has 14 residues. CDR1 MNHEY and CDR2 SVGAGI come from the germline V gene. The V end was cut by 3 bases, the J end by 4 bases, with 12 bases between.

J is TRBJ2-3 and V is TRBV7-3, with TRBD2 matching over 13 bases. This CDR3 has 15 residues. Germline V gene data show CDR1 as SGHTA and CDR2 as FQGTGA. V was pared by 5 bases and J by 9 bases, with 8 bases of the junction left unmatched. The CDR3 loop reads CASSPTSGGTGTQYF. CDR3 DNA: TGTGCCAGCAGCCCGACTAGCGGGGGGACCGGCACGCAGTATTTT.

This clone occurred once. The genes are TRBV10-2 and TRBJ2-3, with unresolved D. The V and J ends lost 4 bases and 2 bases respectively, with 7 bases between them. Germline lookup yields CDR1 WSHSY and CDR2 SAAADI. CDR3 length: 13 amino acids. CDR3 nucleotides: TGCGCCAGCAGTGGACATAACACAGATACGCAGTATTTT. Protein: CASSGHNTDTQYF.

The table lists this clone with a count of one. As DNA, the CDR3 is TGCAGCGTTGGTTGGTGGGAGCTCGACAATGAGCAGTTCTTC. Residues: CSVGWWELDNEQFF. The chain couples TRBV29-1 to TRBJ2-1; a possible D gene is TRBD2 (5 bases). Trimming removed 4 bases at V and 5 bases at J, with 15 bases between. The CDR3 is 14 amino acids. Germline CDR1 is SQVTM and CDR2 is ANQGSEA.

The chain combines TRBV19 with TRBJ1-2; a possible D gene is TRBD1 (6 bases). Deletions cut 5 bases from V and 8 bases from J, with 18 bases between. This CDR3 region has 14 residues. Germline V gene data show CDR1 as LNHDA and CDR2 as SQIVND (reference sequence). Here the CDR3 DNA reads TGTGCCAGTAGTGAACAGGGACCCGGCGGGGGCTACACCTTC. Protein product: CASSEQGPGGGYTF.

The CDR3 coding sequence is TGCGCCAGCAGCGCCTCCGGGACAGGAAGAAGTACCGGGGAGCTGTTTTTT. As protein: CASSASGTGRSTGELFF. The rearrangement uses TRBV5-1 and TRBJ2-2; 8 nucleotides match TRBD1. Trimming removed 4 bases from V and 5 bases from J; junction bases left unmatched: 13. Germline values: CDR1 SGHRS, CDR2 YFSETQ. The CDR3 has 17 amino acids.

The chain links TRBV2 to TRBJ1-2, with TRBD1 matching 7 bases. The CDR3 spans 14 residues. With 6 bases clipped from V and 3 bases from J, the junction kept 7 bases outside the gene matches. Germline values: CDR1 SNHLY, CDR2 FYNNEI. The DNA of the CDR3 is TGTGCCAGCAGGACACAGGGGTGGTACTATGGCTACACCTTC. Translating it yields CASRTQGWYYGYTF.

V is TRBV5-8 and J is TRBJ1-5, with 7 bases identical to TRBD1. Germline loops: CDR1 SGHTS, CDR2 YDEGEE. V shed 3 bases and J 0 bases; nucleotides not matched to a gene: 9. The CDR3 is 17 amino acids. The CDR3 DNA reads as TGTGCCAGCAGCTCGGCGGGACAGCGGTATAGCAATCAGCCCCAGCATTTT. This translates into CASSSAGQRYSNQPQHF.

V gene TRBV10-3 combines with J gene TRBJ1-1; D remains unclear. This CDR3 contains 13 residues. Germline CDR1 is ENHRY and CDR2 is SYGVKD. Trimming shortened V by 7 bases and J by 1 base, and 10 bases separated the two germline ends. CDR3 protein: CAITLGKNTEAFF. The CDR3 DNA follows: TGTGCCATCACACTGGGGAAGAACACTGAAGCTTTCTTT.

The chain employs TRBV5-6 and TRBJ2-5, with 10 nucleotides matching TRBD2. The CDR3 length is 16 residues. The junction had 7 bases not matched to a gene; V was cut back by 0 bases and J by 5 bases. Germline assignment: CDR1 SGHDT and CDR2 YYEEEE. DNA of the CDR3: TGTGCCAGCAGCTTGGGACTAGCGGGCTTCGGGGAGACCCAGTACTTC. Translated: CASSLGLAGFGETQYF.

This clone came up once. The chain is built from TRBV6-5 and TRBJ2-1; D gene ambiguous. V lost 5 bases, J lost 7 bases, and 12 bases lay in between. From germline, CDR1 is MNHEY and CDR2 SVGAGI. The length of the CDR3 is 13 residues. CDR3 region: CASSRLRRNEQFF. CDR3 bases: TGTGCCAGCAGTCGCCTGAGGAGAAATGAGCAGTTCTTC.

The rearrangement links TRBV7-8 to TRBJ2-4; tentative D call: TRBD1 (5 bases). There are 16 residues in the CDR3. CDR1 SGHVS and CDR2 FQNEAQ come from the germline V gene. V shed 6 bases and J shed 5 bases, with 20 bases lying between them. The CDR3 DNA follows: TGTGCCAGCAGTTCACCCCGGACAAGGGGTCAAAACATTCAGTACTTC. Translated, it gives CASSSPRTRGQNIQYF.

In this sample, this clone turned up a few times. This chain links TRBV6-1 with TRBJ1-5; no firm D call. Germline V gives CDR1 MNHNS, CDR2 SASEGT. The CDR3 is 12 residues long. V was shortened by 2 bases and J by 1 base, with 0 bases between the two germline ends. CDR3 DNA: TGTGCCAGCAGTGAAAGCAATCAGCCCCAGCATTTT. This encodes CASSESNQPQHF.

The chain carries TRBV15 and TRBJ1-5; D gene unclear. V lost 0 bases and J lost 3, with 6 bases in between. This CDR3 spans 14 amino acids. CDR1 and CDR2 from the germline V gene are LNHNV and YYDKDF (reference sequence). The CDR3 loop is CATSRDFNNQPQHF. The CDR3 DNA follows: TGTGCCACCAGCAGAGATTTCAACAATCAGCCCCAGCATTTT.

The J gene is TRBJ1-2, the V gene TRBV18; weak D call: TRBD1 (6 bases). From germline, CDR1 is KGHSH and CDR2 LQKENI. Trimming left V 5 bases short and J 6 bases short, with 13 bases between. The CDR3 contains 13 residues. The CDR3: CASSTKQGNGYTF. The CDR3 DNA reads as TGTGCCAGCTCAACCAAACAGGGCAATGGCTACACCTTC.

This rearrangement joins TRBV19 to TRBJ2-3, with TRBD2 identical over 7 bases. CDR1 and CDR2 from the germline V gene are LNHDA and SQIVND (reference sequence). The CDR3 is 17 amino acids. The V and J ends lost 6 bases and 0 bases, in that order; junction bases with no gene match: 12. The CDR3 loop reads CASSRSASGYSTDTQYF. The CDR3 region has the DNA TGTGCCAGTAGCCGATCGGCTAGCGGATATAGCACAGATACGCAGTATTTT.

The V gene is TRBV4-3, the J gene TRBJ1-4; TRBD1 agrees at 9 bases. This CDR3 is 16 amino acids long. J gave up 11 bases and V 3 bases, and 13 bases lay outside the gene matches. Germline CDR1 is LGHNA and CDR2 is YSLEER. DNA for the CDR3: TGCGCCAGCAGCCAGGGGTTCGGGACAGGGTATATGAAACTGTTTTTT. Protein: CASSQGFGTGYMKLFF.

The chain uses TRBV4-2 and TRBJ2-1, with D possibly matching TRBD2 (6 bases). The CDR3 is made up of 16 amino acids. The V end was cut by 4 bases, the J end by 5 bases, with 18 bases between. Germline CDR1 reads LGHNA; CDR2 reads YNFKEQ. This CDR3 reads CASSPPTRDSNNEQFF. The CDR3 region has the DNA TGTGCCAGCAGCCCTCCTACCCGGGACTCGAACAATGAGCAGTTCTTC.

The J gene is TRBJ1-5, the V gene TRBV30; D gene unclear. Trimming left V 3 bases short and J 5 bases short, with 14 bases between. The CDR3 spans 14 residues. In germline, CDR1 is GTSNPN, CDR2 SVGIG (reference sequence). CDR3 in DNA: TGTGCCTGGAGCGAAGGTAGGAAGGATCAGCCCCAGCATTTT. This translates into CAWSEGRKDQPQHF.

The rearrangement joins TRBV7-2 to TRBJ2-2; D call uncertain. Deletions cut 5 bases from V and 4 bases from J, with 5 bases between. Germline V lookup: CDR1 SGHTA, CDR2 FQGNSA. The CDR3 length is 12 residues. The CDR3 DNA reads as TGTGCCAGCAGCCCTATCACCGGGGAGCTGTTTTTT. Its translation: CASSPITGELFF.

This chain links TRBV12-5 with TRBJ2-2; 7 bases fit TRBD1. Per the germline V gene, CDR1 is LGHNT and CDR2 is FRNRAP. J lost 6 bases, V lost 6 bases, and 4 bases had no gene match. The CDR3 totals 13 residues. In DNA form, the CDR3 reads TGTGCTAGTGGACCCGACAGGGCCGGGGAGCTGTTTTTT. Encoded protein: CASGPDRAGELFF.

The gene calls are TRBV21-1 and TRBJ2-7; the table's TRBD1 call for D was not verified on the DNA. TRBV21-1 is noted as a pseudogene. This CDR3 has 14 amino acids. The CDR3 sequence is CASSTWTPNYEQYF. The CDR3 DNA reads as TGTGCCAGCAGCACATGGACACCCAACTACGAGCAGTACTTC.

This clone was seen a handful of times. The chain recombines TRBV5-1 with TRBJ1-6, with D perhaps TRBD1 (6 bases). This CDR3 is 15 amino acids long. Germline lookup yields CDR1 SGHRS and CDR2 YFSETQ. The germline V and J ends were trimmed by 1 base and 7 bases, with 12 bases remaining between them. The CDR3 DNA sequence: TGCGCCAGCAGCTTGCTAGGAGGGACAAATTCACCCCTCCACTTT. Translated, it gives CASSLLGGTNSPLHF.

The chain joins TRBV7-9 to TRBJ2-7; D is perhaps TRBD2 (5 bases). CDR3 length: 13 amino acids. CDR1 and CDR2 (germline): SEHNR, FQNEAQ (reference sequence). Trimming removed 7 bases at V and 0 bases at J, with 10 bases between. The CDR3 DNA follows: TGTGCCAGCATTCCGGGAAGCTCCTACGAGCAGTACTTC. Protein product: CASIPGSSYEQYF.